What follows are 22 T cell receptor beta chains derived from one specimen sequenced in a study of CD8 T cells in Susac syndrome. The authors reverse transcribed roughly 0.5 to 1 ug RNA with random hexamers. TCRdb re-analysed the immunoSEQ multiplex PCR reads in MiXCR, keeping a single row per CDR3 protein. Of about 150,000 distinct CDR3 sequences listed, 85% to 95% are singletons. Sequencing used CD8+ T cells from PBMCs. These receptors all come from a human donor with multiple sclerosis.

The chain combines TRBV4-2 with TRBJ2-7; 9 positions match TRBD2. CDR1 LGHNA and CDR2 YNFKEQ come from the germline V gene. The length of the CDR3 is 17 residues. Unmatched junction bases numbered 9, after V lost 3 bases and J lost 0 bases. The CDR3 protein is CASSQVLAGTSSYEQYF. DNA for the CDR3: TGTGCCAGCAGCCAGGTTCTAGCGGGGACGAGCTCCTACGAGCAGTACTTC.

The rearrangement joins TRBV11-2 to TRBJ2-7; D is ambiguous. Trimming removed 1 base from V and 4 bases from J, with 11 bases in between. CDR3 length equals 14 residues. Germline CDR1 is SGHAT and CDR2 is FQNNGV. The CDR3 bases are TGTGCCAGCAGCTTAGCTCCGATAACTTACGAGCAGTACTTC. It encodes CASSLAPITYEQYF.

CDR3 sequence: CASRDRYSYEQYF. The CDR3 DNA follows: TGTGCCAGCAGAGACAGATACTCCTACGAGCAGTACTTC. This chain joins TRBV25-1 and TRBJ2-7, with D possibly being TRBD1 (5 bases). Per the germline V gene, CDR1 is MGHDK and CDR2 is SYGVNS. The V and J ends lost 6 bases and 0 bases respectively, with 9 bases between them. This CDR3 is built from 13 residues.

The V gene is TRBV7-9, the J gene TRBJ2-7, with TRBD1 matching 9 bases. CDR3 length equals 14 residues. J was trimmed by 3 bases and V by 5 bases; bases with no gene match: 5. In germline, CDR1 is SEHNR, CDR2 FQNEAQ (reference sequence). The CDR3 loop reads CASSDPGQGYEQYF. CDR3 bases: TGTGCCAGCAGCGATCCGGGACAGGGCTACGAGCAGTACTTC.

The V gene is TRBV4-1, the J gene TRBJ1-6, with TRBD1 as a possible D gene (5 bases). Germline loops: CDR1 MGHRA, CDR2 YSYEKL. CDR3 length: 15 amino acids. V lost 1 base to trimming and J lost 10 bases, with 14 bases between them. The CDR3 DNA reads TGCGCCAGCAGCCAAGGGGACGGATCCAGCTCACCCCTCCACTTT. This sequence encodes CASSQGDGSSSPLHF.

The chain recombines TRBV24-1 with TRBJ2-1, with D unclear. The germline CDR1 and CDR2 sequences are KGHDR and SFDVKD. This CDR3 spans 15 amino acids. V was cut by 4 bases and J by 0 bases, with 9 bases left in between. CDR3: CATSDPAVSYNEQFF. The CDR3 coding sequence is TGTGCCACCAGTGACCCGGCAGTCTCCTACAATGAGCAGTTCTTC.

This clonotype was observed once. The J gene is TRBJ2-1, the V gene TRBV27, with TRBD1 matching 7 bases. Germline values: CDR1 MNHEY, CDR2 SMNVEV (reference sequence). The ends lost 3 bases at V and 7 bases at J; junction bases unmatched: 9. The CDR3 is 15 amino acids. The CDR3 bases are TGTGCCAGCAGTTTCCTAGAGTACAGGGGTAATGAGCAGTTCTTC. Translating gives CASSFLEYRGNEQFF.

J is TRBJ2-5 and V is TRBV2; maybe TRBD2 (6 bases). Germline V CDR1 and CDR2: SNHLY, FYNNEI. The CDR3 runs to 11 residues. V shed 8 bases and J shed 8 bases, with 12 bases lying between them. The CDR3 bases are TGTGCCAGCTTGACTAGAGGAACCCAGTACTTC. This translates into CASLTRGTQYF. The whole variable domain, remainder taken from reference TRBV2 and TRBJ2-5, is EPEVTQTPSHQVTQMGQEVILRCVPISNHLYFYWYRQILGQKVEFLVSFYNNEISEKSEIFDDQFSVERPDGSNFTLKIRSTKLEDSAMYFCASLTRGTQYFGPGTRLLVL.

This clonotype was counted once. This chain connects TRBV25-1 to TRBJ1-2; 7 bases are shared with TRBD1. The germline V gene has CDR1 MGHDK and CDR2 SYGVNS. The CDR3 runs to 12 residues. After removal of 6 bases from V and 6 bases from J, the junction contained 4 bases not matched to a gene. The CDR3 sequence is CASRRRGHGYTF. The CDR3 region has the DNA TGTGCCAGCAGACGTAGGGGGCATGGCTACACCTTC.

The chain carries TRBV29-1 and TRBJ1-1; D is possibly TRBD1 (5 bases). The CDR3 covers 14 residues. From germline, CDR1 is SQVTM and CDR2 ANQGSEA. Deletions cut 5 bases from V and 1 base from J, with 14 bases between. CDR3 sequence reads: CSVTRAFGNTEAFF. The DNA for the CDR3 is TGCAGCGTTACCAGGGCCTTCGGGAACACTGAAGCTTTCTTT.

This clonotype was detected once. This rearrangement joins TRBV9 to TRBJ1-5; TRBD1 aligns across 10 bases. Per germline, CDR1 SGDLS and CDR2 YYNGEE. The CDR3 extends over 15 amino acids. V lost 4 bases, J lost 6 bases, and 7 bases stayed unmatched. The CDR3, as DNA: TGTGCCAGCAGCTCGACAGGGGGCTTCGGTCAGCCCCAGCATTTT. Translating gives CASSSTGGFGQPQHF.

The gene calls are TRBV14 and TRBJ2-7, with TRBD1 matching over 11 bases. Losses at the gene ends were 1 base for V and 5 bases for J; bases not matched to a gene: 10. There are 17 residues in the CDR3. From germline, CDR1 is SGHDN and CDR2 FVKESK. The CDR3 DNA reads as TGTGCCAGCAGCCAAGCCAGGACAGGGGGCAGAGGAAACGAGCAGTACTTC. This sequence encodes CASSQARTGGRGNEQYF.

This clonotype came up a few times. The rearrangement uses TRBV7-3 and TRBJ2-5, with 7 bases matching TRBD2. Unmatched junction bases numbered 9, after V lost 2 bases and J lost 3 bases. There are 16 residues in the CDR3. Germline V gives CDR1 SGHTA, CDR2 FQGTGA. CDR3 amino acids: CASSLDVGLAEETQYF. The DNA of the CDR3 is TGTGCCAGCAGCTTAGACGTGGGCCTAGCGGAAGAGACCCAGTACTTC.

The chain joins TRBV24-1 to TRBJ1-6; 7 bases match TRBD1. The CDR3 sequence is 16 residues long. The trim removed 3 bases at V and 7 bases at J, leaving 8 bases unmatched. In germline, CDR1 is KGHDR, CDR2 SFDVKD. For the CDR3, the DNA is TGTGCCACCAGTGATAACAGGGGTCCGGGGAATTCACCCCTCCACTTT. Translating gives CATSDNRGPGNSPLHF.

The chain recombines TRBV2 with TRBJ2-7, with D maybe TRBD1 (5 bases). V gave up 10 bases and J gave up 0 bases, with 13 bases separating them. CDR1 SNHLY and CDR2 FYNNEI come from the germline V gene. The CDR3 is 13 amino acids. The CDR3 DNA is TGTGCCATTAGATCCAGGGACTCCTACGAGCAGTACTTC. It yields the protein CAIRSRDSYEQYF.

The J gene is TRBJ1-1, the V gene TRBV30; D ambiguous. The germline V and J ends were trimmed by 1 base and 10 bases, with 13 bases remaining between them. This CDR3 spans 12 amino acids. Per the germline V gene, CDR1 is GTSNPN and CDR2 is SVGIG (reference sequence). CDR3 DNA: TGTGCCTGGAGTGGTCATCCTCCGGCAGCTTTCTTT. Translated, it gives CAWSGHPPAAFF.

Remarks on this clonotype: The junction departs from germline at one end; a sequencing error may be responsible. The CDR3 is CSVGETQYF. In DNA form, the CDR3 reads TGTTCGGTAGGGGAGACCCAGTACTTC. The chain employs TRBV29-1 and TRBJ2-5; D gene unclear. CDR3 length equals 9 residues. Germline CDR1 is SQVTM and CDR2 is ANQGSEA.

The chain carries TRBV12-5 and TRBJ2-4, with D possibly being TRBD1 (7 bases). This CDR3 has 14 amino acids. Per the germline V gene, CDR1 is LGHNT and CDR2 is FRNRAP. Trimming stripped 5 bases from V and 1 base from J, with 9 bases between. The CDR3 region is CASGPGGAKNIQYF. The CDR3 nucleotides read TGTGCTAGTGGTCCAGGGGGGGCCAAAAACATTCAGTACTTC.

Here the CDR3 DNA reads TGTGCCAGCAGTGAATTGACCAGGGGGCTTATTGGCTACACCTTC. It translates to CASSELTRGLIGYTF. The gene calls are TRBV25-1 and TRBJ1-2; 8 positions agree with TRBD1. Losses at the gene ends were 1 base for V and 7 bases for J; bases not matched to a gene: 8. The length of the CDR3 is 15 residues. Germline V gives CDR1 MGHDK, CDR2 SYGVNS.

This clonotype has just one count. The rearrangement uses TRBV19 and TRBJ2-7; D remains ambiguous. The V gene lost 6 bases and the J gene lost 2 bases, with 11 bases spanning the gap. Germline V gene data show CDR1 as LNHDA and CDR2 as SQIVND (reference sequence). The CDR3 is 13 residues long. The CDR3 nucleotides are TGTGCCAGTAGCATGGGAATTACCTACGAGCAGTACTTC. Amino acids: CASSMGITYEQYF. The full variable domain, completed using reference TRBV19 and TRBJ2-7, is DGGITQSPKYLFRKEGQNVTLSCEQNLNHDAMYWYRQDPGQGLRLIYYSQIVNDFQKGDIAEGYSVSREKKESFPLTVTSAQKNPTAFYLCASSMGITYEQYFGPGTRLTVT.

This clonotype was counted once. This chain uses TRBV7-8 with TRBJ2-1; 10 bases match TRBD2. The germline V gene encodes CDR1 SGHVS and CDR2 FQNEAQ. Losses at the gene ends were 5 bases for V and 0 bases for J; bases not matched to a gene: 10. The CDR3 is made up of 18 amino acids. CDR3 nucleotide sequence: TGTGCCAGCAGCCAGCGGGGGGGAGATACAACCTCCTACAATGAGCAGTTCTTC. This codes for CASSQRGGDTTSYNEQFF.

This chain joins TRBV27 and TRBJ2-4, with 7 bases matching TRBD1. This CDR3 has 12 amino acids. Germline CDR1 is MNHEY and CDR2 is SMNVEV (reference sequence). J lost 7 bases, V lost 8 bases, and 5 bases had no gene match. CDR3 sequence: CASAIQGNIQYF. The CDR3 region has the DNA TGTGCCAGCGCAATACAGGGGAACATTCAGTACTTC.